This TCR beta chain was sequenced for a study of T-cell memory formation after mild COVID-19 (TCRdb year 2021). With respect to the entire study: TCR sequence clusters from the two donors were largely donor specific. T-cell clones expanding and contracting after mild COVID-19 in two donors were tracked by longitudinal TCRalpha and TCRbeta repertoire sequencing. Two young, previously healthy adult volunteers, one female and one male, were included in the cohort. Beyond this particular receptor, the publication reports: Clones that contracted from day 15 to 85 showed balanced CD4/CD8 phenotypes, whereas a second wave of clones that expanded from day 15 to 37 leaned towards CD4+. SARS-CoV-2 specificity was not confirmed for the second-wave clones peaking on day 37. Contracting CD4+ clones were found mainly in CM and EM memory subsets, while CD8+ clones were enriched in EMRA. The study covered only a couple of mild cases, and larger cohorts including severe cases with pre-infection samples were considered necessary. Some responding clones were found in pre-infection memory, which suggests that pre-existing cross-reactive memory T cells took part in the SARS-CoV-2 response.

Ficoll-Paque density gradient centrifugation was the method used to isolate PBMCs. This clonotype was seen a few times. Its target antigen remains unknown. Base-call qualities are not available, and no considerably larger clone is one nucleotide away. CDR1 SGHRS and CDR2 YFSETQ were looked up in the germline V gene. Measured from the cysteine to the phenylalanine, the CDR3 is 14 residues long. The retained sequence is limited to the CDR3, 42 bases, with the frame set at the first base. V is trimmed back by 3 bases and J by 3 bases, and the junction contains 4 bases that no gene match accounts for. Sequencing instrument: Illumina NovaSeq 6000. TCRalpha and TCRbeta cDNA libraries were constructed by 5'RACE with constant-segment primers, with sample barcodes and unique molecular identifiers being introduced. Trizol reagent was used to extract RNA from every sample. Library amplification was performed in two PCR steps, and a second sample barcode and Illumina TruSeq adapters were introduced in the second step. Libraries were sequenced on an Illumina NovaSeq with 2 x 150 bp paired-end reads. In the authors' own workflow: Demultiplexing of reads and collapsing into UMI-guided consensus sequences were performed with migec v1.2.7. Using mixcr v2.1.11, UMI consensuses were aligned to TRA and TRB V and J templates and then assembled into clonotypes. A clonotype was counted as expanded or contracted only if both edgeR and NoisET called the change significant, with noise models trained on biological replicates. For edgeR calls, the thresholds were a false discovery rate-adjusted p below 0.01 and a log2 fold-change of 1. PCA with hierarchical clustering of max-normalized trajectories of the 1000 most abundant clonotypes was used as exploratory dynamics analysis. Separately sequenced CD4+ and CD8+ repertoires were used to assign a CD4 or CD8 phenotype to each responding clone. Using fastp trimming at Q25 and MiXCR clonotype assembly, TCRdb reanalyzed the public sequencing data and kept in-frame beta chains. Duplicate CDR3 protein sequences are folded into a single record with the most common DNA and genes. The V and J calls and clone size come from TCRdb's table, not from the authors' own analysis. The sample has more than 450,000 distinct CDR3 sequences on record, about a sixth of them singletons. The ten largest clones capture around 12% of the sample.

The chain employs TRBV5-1 and TRBJ2-7, and TRBD1 matches 9 of the central bases. This clonotype was sampled from an adult woman who had mild COVID-19 (a few samples of this study predate the infection). The sample titles of this study are shuffled in the database, so cell type and time point are left out; the donor was told from shared clones. The specimen sequenced was PBMCs or a T cell subset sorted from them (not recorded which). The nucleotide sequence is TGCGCCAGCAGCTACAGGGGACAGGGCTACGAGCAGTACTTC. This translates into CASSYRGQGYEQYF.